The clone carrying this T cell receptor (beta chain) occurred a few times. The entry originates in a study of identical twins. TCRdb re-called the 5' RACE reads through MiXCR, storing one row per CDR3 protein. The sample has 250,000 or so distinct CDR3 sequences; more than 9.5% are singletons. J lost 2 bases, V lost 6 bases, and 7 bases had no gene match. The CDR3 has 16 amino acids. The germline CDR1 and CDR2 sequences are MDHEN and SYDVKM. The same sample was also used in a study of yellow fever vaccine responses in identical twins.

This sequence originates from a woman between 18 and 30 years old in good health. The sequencing sample was made of memory (CD45RO+) T cells sorted from blood. The rearrangement joins TRBV28 to TRBJ2-5; TRBD2 matches at 12 bases. The CDR3 DNA sequence: TGTGCCAGCAGGACCGGACTAGCGGGATCTCAAGAGACCCAGTACTTC. It yields the protein CASRTGLAGSQETQYF.